The 24 T cell receptor beta chains in this list originate from one sample, sequenced in a study of Ad26.COV2.S vaccination and SARS-CoV-2 variants listed by TCRdb under 2021. The treatment or condition label corresponds to: roughly 20 received Ad26.COV2.S at low or high dose, single or two shots; about five received placebo; per-sample allocation not given. For vaccine and placebo recipients, repertoires were sequenced using samples collected on day 63 after the first injection. Preparation of the library involved the immunoSEQ multiplex PCR assay. Entries here come from immuneACCESS through TCRdb and include only in-frame sequences with V and J called. Some clones fail to appear in such tables; in the studies checked, an unresolved V gene covers under half of the shortfall, and the cause of the remainder is unknown. The sample table contains around 400,000 clones; only one count was recorded for about 83% of them. The top ten hold about 8% of the sample.

The sequences come from peripheral blood, collected in a trial of Ad26.COV2.S vaccine versus placebo. All receptors derive from a person between 18 and 59 years old who received the Ad26.COV2.S COVID-19 vaccine or a placebo.

This clone was seen a handful of times. The chain recombines TRBV2 with TRBJ2-7; no clear D gene. Trimming shortened V by 8 bases and J by 7 bases, and 15 bases separated the two germline ends. This CDR3 is 12 amino acids long. The germline V gene has CDR1 SNHLY and CDR2 FYNNEI. The CDR3 region has the DNA TGTGCCAGCCTGGAGCCCCCGAGGGAGCAGTACTTC. Residues: CASLEPPREQYF.

The rearrangement joins TRBV9 to TRBJ2-7; unclear D gene. V was cut by 0 bases and J by 3 bases, with 13 bases left in between. Germline CDR1 is SGDLS and CDR2 is YYNGEE. This CDR3 contains 15 residues. In DNA, the CDR3 is TGTGCCAGCAGCGTAGCTTCAGGAACATACTACGAGCAGTACTTC. This gives the protein CASSVASGTYYEQYF.

This clone was seen once. The rearrangement joins TRBV7-3 to TRBJ2-5; D not certain. This CDR3 is built from 13 residues. Germline V CDR1 and CDR2: SGHTA, FQGTGA. Between the trimmed V and J ends, which lost 4 bases and 3 bases, there was a span of 9 bases. CDR3 nucleotides: TGTGCCAGCAGCTCCCGGGTAAAAGAGACCCAGTACTTC. This translates into CASSSRVKETQYF.

The gene calls are TRBV11-3 and TRBJ2-7; D not certain. The V and J ends lost 1 base and 3 bases respectively, with 10 bases between them. Germline CDR1 reads SGHNT; CDR2 reads YENEEA. The CDR3 sequence is 14 residues long. The CDR3 reads CASSLGPGFYEQYF. The CDR3 nucleotides read TGTGCCAGCAGCTTAGGGCCTGGATTCTACGAGCAGTACTTC.

The chain combines TRBV15 with TRBJ2-5, with a weak D call TRBD1 (5 bases). Germline V CDR1 and CDR2: LNHNV, YYDKDF (reference sequence). The V end was cut by 2 bases, the J end by 1 base, with 14 bases between. This CDR3 spans 16 amino acids. CDR3 amino acids: CATSRYLRGSQETQYF. CDR3 sequence (DNA): TGTGCCACCAGCAGATATCTAAGGGGCAGCCAAGAGACCCAGTACTTC.

This rearrangement joins TRBV5-1 to TRBJ1-2; 10 positions match TRBD1. V shed 4 bases and J 2 bases; nucleotides not matched to a gene: 5. The CDR3 is made up of 15 amino acids. The V gene's germline CDR1 is SGHRS and CDR2 YFSETQ. As DNA, the CDR3 is TGCGCCAGCAGCGTGGGACAGGGGCCAAACTATGGCTACACCTTC. Translating gives CASSVGQGPNYGYTF.

The gene calls are TRBV7-6 and TRBJ2-3; D not resolved. V gave up 5 bases and J gave up 3 bases, with 15 bases separating them. This CDR3 contains 15 residues. Germline CDR1 reads SGHVS; CDR2 reads FNYEAQ. CDR3 sequence reads: CASSGSREMTDTQYF. DNA of the CDR3: TGTGCCAGCAGCGGCTCTAGAGAAATGACAGATACGCAGTATTTT.

Here the CDR3 DNA reads TGTGCCAGCAGTCGCCGCGGCGGGAGCTCCTACAATGAGCAGTTCTTC. Its translation: CASSRRGGSSYNEQFF. This chain links TRBV7-6 with TRBJ2-1; 7 positions match TRBD2. Germline V gene lookup returns CDR1 SGHVS and CDR2 FNYEAQ. Losses at the gene ends were 6 bases for V and 0 bases for J; bases not matched to a gene: 8. The CDR3 runs 16 residues.

The rearrangement uses TRBV7-2 and TRBJ1-5; 9 nucleotides match TRBD1. The CDR3 spans 14 residues. Germline CDR1 SGHTA, CDR2 FQGNSA. The V gene end was trimmed by 5 bases and the J gene end by 9 bases; junction bases not matched to a gene: 8. The CDR3 nucleotides are TGTGCCAGCAGCCCAGACGGGACAGGGAGGCCCCAGCATTTT. Translation: CASSPDGTGRPQHF.

A few counts support this clone. The chain couples TRBV9 to TRBJ1-1; D not certain. Trimming removed 3 bases from V and 5 bases from J, with 11 bases in between. The germline V gene has CDR1 SGDLS and CDR2 YYNGEE. This CDR3 spans 13 amino acids. CDR3 DNA sequence: TGTGCCAGCAGCGCCATCTCGGGTACTGAAGCTTTCTTT. Its protein is CASSAISGTEAFF.

This rearrangement joins TRBV4-3 to TRBJ2-1, with 12 bases fitting TRBD2. Germline V gives CDR1 LGHNA, CDR2 YSLEER. V lost 2 bases to trimming and J lost 2 bases; unmatched junction nucleotides: 7. The CDR3 is made up of 18 amino acids. The CDR3 sequence is CASSQFRASGGAYNEQFF. The CDR3 region has the DNA TGCGCCAGCAGCCAATTTAGGGCTAGCGGGGGGGCCTACAATGAGCAGTTCTTC.

V gene TRBV10-3 combines with J gene TRBJ2-1; D is undetermined. V was pared by 6 bases and J by 4 bases, with 7 bases between. The CDR3 runs to 12 residues. The germline V gene has CDR1 ENHRY and CDR2 SYGVKD. CDR3 DNA sequence: TGTGCCATCAGAGCCCCATACAATGAGCAGTTCTTC. It yields the protein CAIRAPYNEQFF.

The chain links TRBV3-1 (or the pseudogene TRBV3-2) to TRBJ1-2, with a weak D call TRBD1 (5 bases). Germline V gene data show CDR1 as LGHDT and CDR2 as YNNKEL (reference sequence). With 4 bases removed from V and 7 bases from J, the gap between germline ends came to 13 bases. The CDR3 spans 13 residues. Here the CDR3 DNA reads TGTGCCAGCAGCCTAAAGGGACGAGGTGGCTACACCTTC. Protein: CASSLKGRGGYTF.

The sample holds one count of this clone. This chain connects TRBV5-1 to TRBJ2-2; 9 nucleotides line up with TRBD1. Trimming took 4 bases from V and 1 from J; bases not matched to a gene: 5. Germline CDR1 is SGHRS and CDR2 is YFSETQ. The CDR3 length is 16 residues. The CDR3 loop reads CASSLRTGVNTGELFF. The CDR3 bases are TGCGCCAGCAGCCTCAGGACAGGGGTGAACACCGGGGAGCTGTTTTTT.

The chain links TRBV5-4 to TRBJ1-4; D call uncertain. CDR1 SGHNT and CDR2 YYREEE come from the germline V gene (reference sequence). The CDR3 sequence is 15 residues long. V was cut by 4 bases and J by 6 bases, with 16 bases left in between. DNA of the CDR3: TGTGCCAGCAGCCCCCAAGCCCTCCCCGATGAAAAACTGTTTTTT. This translates into CASSPQALPDEKLFF.

For this clone: This sample also contains other DNA sequences that code for the same CDR3. The chain has TRBV5-1 and TRBJ2-7; no reliable D call. Germline V gene sequence: CDR1 SGHRS, CDR2 YFSETQ. Trimming cost V 0 bases and J 2 bases, with 9 bases left between them. CDR3 size: 14 residues. CDR3 residues: CASSLAGSTYEQYF. The CDR3 nucleotides read TGCGCCAGCAGCTTGGCCGGGTCGACCTACGAGCAGTACTTC. Variable domain in full (rest from reference TRBV5-1 and TRBJ2-7): KAGVTQTPRYLIKTRGQQVTLSCSPISGHRSVSWYQQTPGQGLQFLFEYFSETQRNKGNFPGRFSGRQFSNSRSEMNVSTLELGDSALYLCASSLAGSTYEQYFGPGTRLTVT.

The rearrangement joins TRBV20-1 to TRBJ2-7; either TRBD1 or TRBD2 may fit D (6 bases each). The CDR3 runs 16 residues. The V end was cut by 3 bases, the J end by 4 bases, with 22 bases between. Germline CDR1 and CDR2: DFQATT and SNEGSKA (reference sequence). For the CDR3, the DNA is TGCAGTGCTAGTGAAAGGGGGGCGACAGGTCTGTACGAGCAGTACTTC. Protein sequence: CSASERGATGLYEQYF.

The chain recombines TRBV5-1 with TRBJ1-1; 7 bases agree with TRBD1. The germline V gene encodes CDR1 SGHRS and CDR2 YFSETQ. The CDR3 is 17 residues long. After removal of 4 bases from V and 3 bases from J, the junction contained 15 bases not matched to a gene. CDR3 sequence: CASSAPYRGQVYTEAFF. The CDR3 region has the DNA TGCGCCAGCAGCGCCCCCTACAGGGGTCAGGTCTACACTGAAGCTTTCTTT.

The CDR3, as DNA: TGTGCCAGCAAACTAGTGGGAGGGCCTGGTACGCAGTATTTT. This codes for CASKLVGGPGTQYF. This chain uses TRBV5-4 with TRBJ2-3; 7 bases map to TRBD2. Germline loops: CDR1 SGHNT, CDR2 YYREEE (reference sequence). The CDR3 is 14 amino acids. J lost 8 bases, V lost 6 bases, and 12 bases had no gene match.

There are a few counts of this clone. CDR3: CASRQAPYEQYF. The CDR3 DNA sequence: TGTGCCAGTAGGCAGGCCCCCTACGAGCAGTACTTC. The rearrangement uses TRBV19 and TRBJ2-7; D is ambiguous. V dropped 6 bases and J dropped 2 bases, with 8 bases sitting between them. The CDR3 has 12 amino acids. CDR1 and CDR2 (germline): LNHDA, SQIVND (reference sequence).

This chain connects TRBV7-3 to TRBJ2-3; perhaps TRBD1 as D (5 bases). Trimming pared 1 base from V and 4 bases from J, leaving 6 bases between. The CDR3 is made up of 13 amino acids. Germline loops: CDR1 SGHTA, CDR2 FQGTGA. The CDR3, as DNA: TGTGCCAGCAGCTTAAGGGGCGCAGATACGCAGTATTTT. Translating gives CASSLRGADTQYF.

The V gene is TRBV7-9, the J gene TRBJ2-3; D remains ambiguous. Looked up from germline, CDR1 is SEHNR and CDR2 is FQNEAQ (reference sequence). V lost 7 bases and J 5 bases, leaving 4 bases between the germline ends. The CDR3 has 10 amino acids. CDR3: CASMGDTQYF. CDR3 coding DNA: TGTGCCAGCATGGGAGATACGCAGTATTTT.

There are a few counts of this clone. The chain uses TRBV5-4 and TRBJ1-1; D gene uncertain. Germline lookup yields CDR1 SGHNT and CDR2 YYREEE (reference sequence). The CDR3 extends over 15 amino acids. V was trimmed by 5 bases and J by 1 base, leaving 15 bases between them. CDR3: CASSIVYRGNTEAFF. The CDR3 bases are TGTGCCAGCAGTATAGTTTACCGGGGGAACACTGAAGCTTTCTTT.

On this clone itself: Additional DNA sequences in this sample encode the identical CDR3. The genes are TRBV7-2 and TRBJ2-5; D unresolved. The germline V gene encodes CDR1 SGHTA and CDR2 FQGNSA. The CDR3 runs to 11 residues. Trimming pared 3 bases from V and 2 bases from J, leaving 1 base between. This CDR3 is CASSLQETQYF. The CDR3 nucleotides read TGTGCCAGCAGCTTGCAAGAGACCCAGTACTTC.